This is a list of T cell receptor beta chains from one sample in a study of cytomegalovirus exposure and HLA in healthy donors. Sequencing used immunoSEQ multiplex PCR; TCRdb keeps in-frame clones, though not all of them. The sample has approximately 110,000 clones; around 84% are singletons. The specimen was PBMCs. The receptors stem from a man younger than 45 in good health and CMV-seropositive. CDR3s include the opening cysteine and the closing phenylalanine or tryptophan. The D gene is left open where the match is weak. Some rows mark clone size as missing; the rest say once, few, many or name a class of expanded clone.

clone size: NA; J gene: TRBJ2-7; D gene: NA; V gene: TRBV5-4; CDR3 DNA: TGTGCCAGCAGCTTCTCTTGGAGGGGCTCCTACGAGCAGTACTTC; CDR3 protein: CASSFSWRGSYEQYF
clone size: NA; J gene: TRBJ2-7; D gene: NA; V gene: TRBV30; CDR3 DNA: TGTGCCTGGAACAGGGTCTACTCCTACGAGCAGTACTTC; CDR3 protein: CAWNRVYSYEQYF
clone size: NA; J gene: TRBJ2-5; D gene: NA; V gene: TRBV7-9; CDR3 DNA: TGTGCCAGCAGCGCCCTAGCAGGACCGTTGACCCAGTACTTC; CDR3 protein: CASSALAGPLTQYF
clone size: NA; J gene: TRBJ2-6; D gene: NA; V gene: TRBV6-1; CDR3 DNA: TGTGCCAGCATCCGCTCTGGGGCCAACGTCCTGACTTTC; CDR3 protein: CASIRSGANVLTF
clone size: NA; J gene: TRBJ2-5; D gene: NA; V gene: TRBV11-3; CDR3 DNA: TGTGCCAGCAGCCAGTCGTCAGTCCAAGAGACCCAGTACTTC; CDR3 protein: CASSQSSVQETQYF
clone size: NA; J gene: TRBJ1-4; D gene: NA; V gene: TRBV5-5; CDR3 DNA: TGTGCCAGCAGCCCCATAGCCCAGGGAGGGAATGAAAAACTGTTTTTT; CDR3 protein: CASSPIAQGGNEKLFF
clone size: NA; J gene: TRBJ2-1; D gene: NA; V gene: TRBV21-1; CDR3 DNA: TGTGCCAGCAGCAACCATTGGGGGGGGCCCTACAATGAGCAGTTCTTC; CDR3 protein: CASSNHWGGPYNEQFF
clone size: NA; J gene: TRBJ2-3; D gene: NA; V gene: TRBV27; CDR3 DNA: TGTGCCAGCAGTCTCCCTAGGGGGAGTTCTAGCACAGATACGCAGTATTTT; CDR3 protein: CASSLPRGSSSTDTQYF
clone size: NA; J gene: TRBJ1-5; D gene: TRBD1; V gene: TRBV11-3; CDR3 DNA: TGTGCCAGCAGCTCAGGACAGGGGGTTGGACCCCAGCATTTT; CDR3 protein: CASSSGQGVGPQHF
clone size: NA; J gene: TRBJ2-3; D gene: NA; V gene: TRBV6-5; CDR3 DNA: TGTGCCAGCAGTGTAAACAGGGTCTTAGATACGCAGTATTTT; CDR3 protein: CASSVNRVLDTQYF
clone size: NA; J gene: TRBJ1-1; D gene: NA; V gene: TRBV6-9; CDR3 DNA: TGTGCCAGCAGTTTAATCAGGGAATATATGAACACTGAAGCTTTCTTT; CDR3 protein: CASSLIREYMNTEAFF
clone size: NA; J gene: TRBJ2-5; D gene: NA; V gene: TRBV4-1; CDR3 DNA: TGCGCCAGCAGCCCGTTGGCGGGGGCGGGGAACGGCCAGTACTTC; CDR3 protein: CASSPLAGAGNGQYF
clone size: NA; J gene: TRBJ2-7; D gene: TRBD2; V gene: TRBV7-3; CDR3 DNA: TGTGCCAGCAGCTTAGGCCCGGGAGGCTTCTACGAGCAGTACTTC; CDR3 protein: CASSLGPGGFYEQYF
clone size: NA; J gene: TRBJ1-1; D gene: TRBD1; V gene: TRBV5-1; CDR3 DNA: TGCGCCAGCAGCCCTACAGGGGGGAACACTGAAGCTTTCTTT; CDR3 protein: CASSPTGGNTEAFF
clone size: few; J gene: TRBJ1-1; D gene: NA; V gene: TRBV4-1; CDR3 DNA: TGCGCCAGCAGCCGAGTATGGGGAGAGTATACTGAAGCTTTCTTT; CDR3 protein: CASSRVWGEYTEAFF
clone size: NA; J gene: TRBJ1-1; D gene: NA; V gene: TRBV30; CDR3 DNA: TGTGCCTGGAGTGTGGGGGGTAGCACTGAAGCTTTCTTT; CDR3 protein: CAWSVGGSTEAFF
clone size: NA; J gene: TRBJ2-5; D gene: TRBD1; V gene: TRBV29-1; CDR3 DNA: TGCAGCGTAGAGGGACAGGGATTTCAGGAGACCCAGTACTTC; CDR3 protein: CSVEGQGFQETQYF
clone size: NA; J gene: TRBJ1-2; D gene: TRBD1; V gene: TRBV19; CDR3 DNA: TGTGCCAGTAGTAAGACAGGGGTAGGTCGGGGCTACACCTTC; CDR3 protein: CASSKTGVGRGYTF
clone size: NA; J gene: TRBJ2-3; D gene: TRBD2; V gene: TRBV13; CDR3 DNA: TGTGCCAGTGGACTAGCGGTCACAGATACGCAGTATTTT; CDR3 protein: CASGLAVTDTQYF
clone size: NA; J gene: TRBJ1-2; D gene: TRBD1; V gene: TRBV15; CDR3 DNA: TGTGCCACCAGCAGAGATCCAGGGGGTAACTATGGCTACACCTTC; CDR3 protein: CATSRDPGGNYGYTF
clone size: NA; J gene: TRBJ1-2; D gene: NA; V gene: TRBV27; CDR3 DNA: TGTGCCAGCAGTTTACGCGGGGAAGCTAGCTATGGCTACACCTTC; CDR3 protein: CASSLRGEASYGYTF
clone size: NA; J gene: TRBJ1-5; D gene: TRBD1; V gene: TRBV28; CDR3 DNA: TGTGCCAGCAATTGGGGACAGGGAAAAAATCAGCCCCAGCATTTT; CDR3 protein: CASNWGQGKNQPQHF
clone size: NA; J gene: TRBJ2-5; D gene: TRBD2; V gene: TRBV5-1; CDR3 DNA: TGCGCCAGCAGCCGCGGGGGGACCCAAGAGACCCAGTACTTC; CDR3 protein: CASSRGGTQETQYF
clone size: once; J gene: TRBJ1-4; D gene: NA; V gene: TRBV2; CDR3 DNA: TGTGCCAGCATAATCCCCGGCGGGTTTAATGAAAAACTGTTTTTT; CDR3 protein: CASIIPGGFNEKLFF
clone size: NA; J gene: TRBJ2-7; D gene: TRBD2; V gene: TRBV11-2; CDR3 DNA: TGTGCCAGCAGCTTAGTTGGGTCTAGCGGGGGGCCCAAACACCAGTACTTC; CDR3 protein: CASSLVGSSGGPKHQYF
clone size: NA; J gene: TRBJ2-7; D gene: NA; V gene: TRBV6-1; CDR3 DNA: TGTGCCAGCAGTGTACAGGGAAGGGGTTCCTACGAGCAGTACTTC; CDR3 protein: CASSVQGRGSYEQYF
clone size: NA; J gene: TRBJ2-5; D gene: TRBD2; V gene: TRBV29-1; CDR3 DNA: TGCAGCGTTGAAAGACTAGCGAGGGAGACCCAGTACTTC; CDR3 protein: CSVERLARETQYF
clone size: NA; J gene: TRBJ1-4; D gene: TRBD1; V gene: TRBV27; CDR3 DNA: TGTGCCAGCACTATAAGACAGGGTGAAAAACTGTTTTTT; CDR3 protein: CASTIRQGEKLFF
clone size: NA; J gene: TRBJ2-2; D gene: TRBD2; V gene: TRBV5-8; CDR3 DNA: TGTGCCAGCAGCCTACAGGGACTAGCGGCCCTATCGGACACCGGGGAGCTGTTTTTT; CDR3 protein: CASSLQGLAALSDTGELFF
clone size: NA; J gene: TRBJ1-6; D gene: TRBD1; V gene: TRBV5-1; CDR3 DNA: TGCGCCAGCAGCATAAGGACAGGGGAGTCCTATAATTCACCCCTCCACTTT; CDR3 protein: CASSIRTGESYNSPLHF
clone size: NA; J gene: TRBJ1-2; D gene: NA; V gene: TRBV19; CDR3 DNA: TGTGCCAGTAGCCCAGGGATTTTGCGCTACACCTTC; CDR3 protein: CASSPGILRYTF
clone size: NA; J gene: TRBJ2-5; D gene: TRBD2; V gene: TRBV10-2; CDR3 DNA: TGCGCCAGCAATGGAATGGGGGGGAAGGAGACCCAGTACTTC; CDR3 protein: CASNGMGGKETQYF
clone size: NA; J gene: TRBJ1-1; D gene: NA; V gene: TRBV5-1; CDR3 DNA: TGCGCCAGCAGCTTGGAAGCGAACACTGAAGCTTTCTTT; CDR3 protein: CASSLEANTEAFF
clone size: NA; J gene: TRBJ2-7; D gene: NA; V gene: TRBV11-2; CDR3 DNA: TGTGCCAGCAGCCTATACTACGAGCAGTACTTC; CDR3 protein: CASSLYYEQYF
clone size: NA; J gene: TRBJ2-3; D gene: NA; V gene: TRBV7-9; CDR3 DNA: TGTGCCAGCGTAGGAGATTTAGATACGCAGTATTTT; CDR3 protein: CASVGDLDTQYF